Below, 30 T cell receptor beta chains from the same sample are listed, as sequenced in a study of T cells in Graves' hyperthyroidism and ophthalmopathy. From RNA transcripts, TCR beta CDR3 regions were amplified. RT-PCR in the first round (using the HTBI primer set) targeted the TCR CDR3. TCRdb re-derived calls from the multiplex PCR reads in MiXCR, one entry per CDR3 protein. Among around 300,000 distinct CDR3 sequences listed, roughly 15% were seen once. The source material was blood. Receptor source: a young woman with Graves' hyperthyroidism that later progressed to Graves' ophthalmopathy.

Comments on this clonotype: A much larger clonotype is one base distant, so this may be a read error. This chain connects TRBV6-1 to TRBJ2-1, with D possibly matching TRBD2 (6 bases). CDR1 is MNHNS and CDR2 is SASEGT in the germline V gene. CDR3 length equals 16 residues. V lost 6 bases, J lost 1 base, and 16 bases lay in between. The DNA of the CDR3 is TGTGCCAGCAGCCCTATCCGGGAGATATCCTACAATGAGCAGTTCTTC. Residues: CASSPIREISYNEQFF.

The chain couples TRBV6-1 to TRBJ1-5; D gene unclear. The CDR3 is 11 amino acids. CDR1 is MNHNS and CDR2 is SASEGT in the germline V gene. V lost 6 bases and J lost 6, with 6 bases in between. This CDR3 is CASSQSQPQHF. The CDR3 DNA reads as TGTGCCAGCAGCCAAAGTCAGCCCCAGCATTTT.

This clonotype has a count of ten or more. The chain uses TRBV28 and TRBJ2-7; TRBD2 agrees at 10 bases. The V gene end was trimmed by 4 bases and the J gene end by 5 bases; junction bases not matched to a gene: 8. The CDR3 extends over 15 amino acids. Germline assignment: CDR1 MDHEN and CDR2 SYDVKM. The CDR3 spells CASSSGTSAGDEQYF. The CDR3 nucleotides are TGTGCCAGCAGTTCTGGGACTAGCGCGGGGGACGAGCAGTACTTC.

The sample holds many counts of this clonotype. The chain employs TRBV6-1 and TRBJ1-6; no firm D call. Trimming removed 4 bases from V and 7 bases from J, with 5 bases in between. In germline, CDR1 is MNHNS, CDR2 SASEGT. The CDR3 length is 12 residues. The CDR3 DNA is TGTGCCAGCAGTGGAGGGAATTCACCCCTCCACTTT. Protein sequence: CASSGGNSPLHF.

The rearrangement links TRBV9 to TRBJ2-1, with 8 bases aligning to TRBD2. V gave up 7 bases and J gave up 4 bases; unmatched junction bases: 10. This CDR3 contains 15 residues. Germline CDR1 is SGDLS and CDR2 is YYNGEE. The CDR3: CASGIPTSGYNEQFF. CDR3 in DNA: TGTGCCAGCGGAATCCCCACTAGCGGATACAATGAGCAGTTCTTC.

The CDR3 protein is CASSQGDRTKSSYEQYF. The CDR3 bases are TGCGCCAGCAGCCAAGGGGACAGAACAAAAAGCTCCTACGAGCAGTACTTC. The rearrangement uses TRBV4-1 and TRBJ2-7; 7 nucleotides align to TRBD1. V trimming: 1 base; J trimming: 0 bases; junction bases outside the gene matches: 9. This CDR3 has 17 amino acids. Germline loops: CDR1 MGHRA, CDR2 YSYEKL.

This clonotype was recorded many times. The rearrangement uses TRBV18 and TRBJ1-1; D is unresolved. The V end was cut by 2 bases, the J end by 8 bases, with 18 bases between. This CDR3 comprises 15 residues. Per germline, CDR1 KGHSH and CDR2 LQKENI. The CDR3 DNA reads as TGTGCCAGCTCACCAGTTTCGGGGATTTTAGCGGAAGCTTTCTTT. Translating gives CASSPVSGILAEAFF.

The sample holds many counts of this clonotype. V is TRBV29-1 and J is TRBJ2-5; D not certain. The V gene lost 4 bases and the J gene lost 9 bases, with 18 bases spanning the gap. This CDR3 spans 13 amino acids. CDR1 is SQVTM and CDR2 is ANQGSEA in the germline V gene. The CDR3 nucleotides are TGCAGCGTTGGGACGTCTCCGGGTGGGCCCCAGTACTTC. This encodes CSVGTSPGGPQYF.

This clonotype was observed many times. The V gene is TRBV11-3, the J gene TRBJ2-3; possible D gene TRBD2, 6 bases. Germline CDR1 is SGHNT and CDR2 is YENEEA. This CDR3 is 11 amino acids long. The CDR3 region has the DNA TGTGTAACCCCGGGACTCCAGGGGCAGTATTTT. Translating gives CVTPGLQGQYF.

This clonotype was seen more than once but under ten times. This chain joins TRBV29-1 and TRBJ2-1; TRBD2 aligns across 9 bases. Germline V gene lookup returns CDR1 SQVTM and CDR2 ANQGSEA. V shed 5 bases, J shed 10 bases, and the junction held 6 bases outside the gene matches. The CDR3 has 12 residues. DNA for the CDR3: TGCAGCGTTTACCTAGCGGGATGCGAGCAGTTCTTC. It yields the protein CSVYLAGCEQFF.

The chain links TRBV6-2 or TRBV6-3 to TRBJ2-3; D is uncertain. The CDR3 is 13 amino acids. Per germline, CDR1 MNHEY and CDR2 SVGEGT. Trimming took 5 bases from V and 5 from J, leaving 11 bases between them. This chain's CDR3 is CASSHYEEDTQYF. Written as DNA, the CDR3 is TGTGCCAGCAGTCACTATGAGGAAGATACGCAGTATTTT.

This clonotype showed up many times. The gene calls are TRBV9 and TRBJ2-7; D might be TRBD1 or TRBD2, each matching 5 bases. The CDR3 contains 13 residues. V was cut by 0 bases and J by 4 bases, with 8 bases left in between. Germline V CDR1 and CDR2: SGDLS, YYNGEE. CDR3 in amino acids: CASSVGWGYEQYF. In DNA, the CDR3 is TGTGCCAGCAGCGTAGGGTGGGGGTACGAGCAGTACTTC.

At least ten counts were recorded for this clonotype. The rearrangement uses TRBV20-1 and TRBJ2-3; D might be TRBD2 (7 bases). The CDR3 is 15 amino acids. The germline V gene encodes CDR1 DFQATT and CDR2 SNEGSKA (reference sequence). V lost 5 bases to trimming and J lost 0 bases, with 15 bases between them. CDR3 sequence (DNA): TGCAGTGCTCACCGCGGGGGCGGGAGCACAGATACGCAGTATTTT. Its protein is CSAHRGGGSTDTQYF.

V usage is TRBV15 and J usage is TRBJ2-7, with 12 bases fitting TRBD2. V shed 1 base, J shed 7 bases, and the junction held 5 bases outside the gene matches. The CDR3 is 15 amino acids. Germline CDR1 is LNHNV and CDR2 is YYDKDF (reference sequence). The CDR3 coding sequence is TGTGCCACCAGCAGAGGGACTAGCGGGATGCGGGAGCAGTACTTC. This gives the protein CATSRGTSGMREQYF. The full variable domain, rest sourced from reference TRBV15 and TRBJ2-7, is DAMVIQNPRYQVTQFGKPVTLSCSQTLNHNVMYWYQQKSSQAPKLLFHYYDKDFNNEADTPDNFQSRRPNTSFCFLDIRSPGLGDTAMYLCATSRGTSGMREQYFGPGTRLTVT.

This clonotype was picked up many times. V gene TRBV30 combines with J gene TRBJ1-1; D call uncertain. The ends were cut back, 2 bases at V and 0 bases at J, with 4 bases in the middle. The germline gives CDR1 GTSNPN, CDR2 SVGIG (reference sequence). The CDR3 is 12 residues long. CDR3 region: CAWSILNTEAFF. CDR3 sequence (DNA): TGTGCCTGGAGTATCCTGAACACTGAAGCTTTCTTT. Full variable domain (missing parts from reference TRBV30 and TRBJ1-1): SQTIHQWPATLVQPVGSPLSLECTVEGTSNPNLYWYRQAAGRGLQLLFYSVGIGQISSEVPQNLSASRPQDRQFILSSKKLLLSDSGFYLCAWSILNTEAFFGQGTRLTVV.

This clonotype was seen more than once but under ten times. The chain links TRBV9 to TRBJ1-2; possible D gene TRBD1, 5 bases. CDR1 and CDR2 (germline): SGDLS, YYNGEE. This CDR3 has 16 residues. V was pared by 4 bases and J by 2 bases, with 18 bases between. DNA of the CDR3: TGTGCCAGCAGCCACCGTGTCAGGGACCTAAACTATGGCTACACCTTC. Translating it yields CASSHRVRDLNYGYTF.

This clonotype has more than one count but fewer than ten. V usage is TRBV29-1 and J usage is TRBJ1-1; D is unresolved. The ends were cut back, 3 bases at V and 5 bases at J, with 7 bases in the middle. The CDR3 runs to 11 residues. CDR1 and CDR2 from the germline V gene are SQVTM and ANQGSEA. CDR3 loop: CSVESGTEAFF. The CDR3 DNA is TGCAGCGTTGAGTCTGGAACTGAAGCTTTCTTT.

In this sample, this clonotype turned up many times. The chain is built from TRBV4-1 and TRBJ1-5; D ambiguous. This CDR3 is built from 15 residues. Trimming stripped 1 base from V and 1 base from J, with 8 bases between. Germline values: CDR1 MGHRA, CDR2 YSYEKL. The CDR3 DNA follows: TGCGCCAGCAGCCAAGTCCGGGGAAGCAATCAGCCCCAGCATTTT. It encodes CASSQVRGSNQPQHF.

This clonotype was found many times. The chain links TRBV20-1 to TRBJ2-7; TRBD2 might be the D (5 bases). The CDR3 runs 13 residues. Trimming pared 6 bases from V and 4 bases from J, leaving 16 bases between. Germline V lookup: CDR1 DFQATT, CDR2 SNEGSKA (reference sequence). This chain's CDR3 is CSAKRVGLYEQYF. DNA of the CDR3: TGCAGTGCGAAGAGGGTGGGGTTGTACGAGCAGTACTTC.

The chain has TRBV6-1 and TRBJ2-7; D call uncertain. V was pared by 2 bases and J by 2 bases, with 4 bases between. Germline V gives CDR1 MNHNS, CDR2 SASEGT. The CDR3 length is 12 residues. The CDR3 region is CASSENTYEQYF. The CDR3 DNA reads as TGTGCCAGCAGTGAAAACACCTACGAGCAGTACTTC.

Many counts were recorded for this clonotype. The rearrangement uses TRBV2 and TRBJ1-6; a possible D gene is TRBD1 (5 bases). Germline CDR1 and CDR2: SNHLY and FYNNEI. The CDR3 length is 15 residues. V gave up 6 bases and J gave up 5 bases, with 14 bases separating them. The CDR3 DNA sequence: TGTGCCAGCAGCGAGGGCCGGGGGAATAATTCACCCCTCCACTTT. Amino acid sequence: CASSEGRGNNSPLHF.

This clonotype appeared many times. V usage is TRBV19 and J usage is TRBJ1-1; D gene ambiguous. Germline values: CDR1 LNHDA, CDR2 SQIVND (reference sequence). Trimming took off 3 bases at V and 1 base at J, with 6 bases between the two ends. The CDR3 totals 13 residues. The CDR3 is CASSMYGNTEAFF. DNA of the CDR3: TGTGCCAGTAGTATGTATGGGAACACTGAAGCTTTCTTT.

As for this clonotype: Compared with germline, one end of the junction differs, possibly owing to a read error. The V call is TRBV24-1, the J call TRBJ2-2; tentative D call: TRBD2 (5 bases). Germline-derived CDR1 and CDR2 are KGHDR and SFDVKD. The CDR3 loop spans 14 amino acids. CDR3 residues: CTTSEEGRTGELFF. The CDR3 DNA is TGTACCACCAGTGAAGAGGGTCGCACCGGGGAGCTGTTTTTT.

The V call is TRBV5-6, the J call TRBJ2-5; D is possibly TRBD2 (5 bases). The CDR3 runs to 14 residues. V lost 7 bases, J lost 4 bases, and 17 bases lay in between. Germline V gives CDR1 SGHDT, CDR2 YYEEEE. The CDR3 DNA is TGTGCCAGCGGATCTACTAGAGGTGGAGAGACCCAGTACTTC. Translation gives CASGSTRGGETQYF.

This clonotype was detected many times. The CDR3, as DNA: TGTGCCAGCAGTTACAGGGCCTTGAACACCGGGGAGCTGTTTTTT. This translates into CASSYRALNTGELFF. This chain uses TRBV12-3 or TRBV12-4 with TRBJ2-2; TRBD1 is a possible D gene (6 bases). Deletions cut 4 bases from V and 1 base from J, with 10 bases between. CDR3 length equals 15 residues.

This clonotype was seen many times. The rearrangement joins TRBV3-1 to TRBJ2-7, with TRBD2 identical over 7 bases. After removal of 5 bases from V and 2 bases from J, the junction contained 6 bases not matched to a gene. The V gene's germline CDR1 is LGHDT and CDR2 YNNKEL (reference sequence). CDR3 size: 14 residues. CDR3 coding DNA: TGTGCCAGCAGCAATTCAGCGGGACCCTACGAGCAGTACTTC. Translated, it gives CASSNSAGPYEQYF.

The genes are TRBV10-3 and TRBJ2-3; the D gene is possibly TRBD2 (5 bases). The germline gives CDR1 ENHRY, CDR2 SYGVKD. The CDR3 has 14 amino acids. The germline V and J ends were trimmed by 6 bases and 3 bases, with 13 bases remaining between them. The chain's CDR3 is CAIRQLAQTDTQYF. CDR3 DNA sequence: TGTGCCATCAGACAGCTAGCTCAGACAGATACGCAGTATTTT.

A remark on this clonotype: A much more abundant neighbour one base away suggests this may be a read error. The chain has TRBV20-1 and TRBJ1-1; D perhaps matches TRBD1 (5 bases). The CDR3 runs to 14 residues. The V gene lost 8 bases and the J gene lost 5 bases, with 21 bases spanning the gap. Germline CDR1 DFQATT, CDR2 SNEGSKA (reference sequence). The CDR3, as DNA: TGCAGTCCTGACCCCGACAAGGGGATTACTGAAGCTTTCTTT. Protein product: CSPDPDKGITEAFF.

Only a few counts were recorded for this clonotype. The V and J genes are TRBV9 and TRBJ1-6; 7 positions match TRBD1. Germline V gives CDR1 SGDLS, CDR2 YYNGEE. V lost 0 bases to trimming and J lost 6 bases; unmatched junction nucleotides: 3. The CDR3 sequence is 15 residues long. Here the CDR3 DNA reads TGTGCCAGCAGCGTAGCAGGGGGTGGTAATTCACCCCTCCACTTT. Residues: CASSVAGGGNSPLHF.

This chain links TRBV18 with TRBJ2-2, with 8 bases matching TRBD1. Trimming at V came to 6 bases and at J to 6 bases, leaving 12 bases not matched to a gene. Germline V lookup: CDR1 KGHSH, CDR2 LQKENI. The CDR3 extends over 16 amino acids. In DNA form, the CDR3 reads TGTGCCAGCTCCACCGGGACAGGTGTACTAGCCGGGGAGCTGTTTTTT. Amino acid sequence: CASSTGTGVLAGELFF.